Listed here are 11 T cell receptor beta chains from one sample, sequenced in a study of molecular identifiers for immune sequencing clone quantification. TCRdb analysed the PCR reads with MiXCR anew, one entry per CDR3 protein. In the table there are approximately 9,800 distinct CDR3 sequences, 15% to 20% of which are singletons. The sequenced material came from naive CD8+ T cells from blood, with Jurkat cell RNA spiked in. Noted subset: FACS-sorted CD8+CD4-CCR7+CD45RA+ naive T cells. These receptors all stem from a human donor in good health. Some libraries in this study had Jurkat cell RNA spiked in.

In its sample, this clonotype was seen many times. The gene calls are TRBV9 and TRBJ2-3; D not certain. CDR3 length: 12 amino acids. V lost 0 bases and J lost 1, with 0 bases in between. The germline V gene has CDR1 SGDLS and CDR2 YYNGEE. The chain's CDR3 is CASSVGTDTQYF. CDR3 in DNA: TGTGCCAGCAGCGTAGGCACAGATACGCAGTATTTT.

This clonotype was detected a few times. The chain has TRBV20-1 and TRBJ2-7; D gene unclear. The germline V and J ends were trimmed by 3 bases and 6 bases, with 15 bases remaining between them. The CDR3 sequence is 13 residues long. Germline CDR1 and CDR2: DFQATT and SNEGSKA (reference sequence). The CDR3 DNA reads TGCAGTGCTAGTGCGGAGAACTCTCCCGAGCAGTACTTC. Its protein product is CSASAENSPEQYF.

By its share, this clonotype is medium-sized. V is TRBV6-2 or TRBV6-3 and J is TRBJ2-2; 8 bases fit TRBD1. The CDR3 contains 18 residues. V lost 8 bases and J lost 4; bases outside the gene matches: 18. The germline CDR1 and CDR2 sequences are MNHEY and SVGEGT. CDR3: CASVRDRIGIYLTGELFF. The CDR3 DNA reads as TGTGCCAGCGTCCGGGACAGGATCGGGATATATCTCACCGGGGAGCTGTTTTTT.

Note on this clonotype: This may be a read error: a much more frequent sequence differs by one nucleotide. The chain's CDR3 is CASSLGSLSTDTQCF. The CDR3 DNA follows: TGTGCCAGCAGTTTGGGGTCACTGAGCACAGATACGCAGTGTTTT. V gene TRBV12-3 or TRBV12-4 combines with J gene TRBJ2-3; no clear D. The CDR3 consists of 15 residues.

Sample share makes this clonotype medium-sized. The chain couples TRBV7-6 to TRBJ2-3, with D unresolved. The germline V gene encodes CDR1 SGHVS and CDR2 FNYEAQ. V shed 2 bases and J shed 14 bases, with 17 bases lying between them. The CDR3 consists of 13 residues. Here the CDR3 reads CASSLRPANTAYF. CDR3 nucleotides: TGTGCCAGCAGCTTACGTCCGGCCAACACTGCGTATTTT. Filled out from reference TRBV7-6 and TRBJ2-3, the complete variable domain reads GAGVSQSPRYKVTKRGQDVALRCDPISGHVSLYWYRQALGQGPEFLTYFNYEAQQDKSGLPNDRFSAERPEGSISTLTIQRTEQRDSAMYRCASSLRPANTAYFGPGTRLTVL.

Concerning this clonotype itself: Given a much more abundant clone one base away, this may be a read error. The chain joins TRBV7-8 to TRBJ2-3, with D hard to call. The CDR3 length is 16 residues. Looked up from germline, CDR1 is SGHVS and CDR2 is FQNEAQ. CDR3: CAGSLVAFKTTDTQYF. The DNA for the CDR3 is TGTGCCGGCAGCTTAGTTGCTTTTAAAACTACAGATACGCAGTATTTT.

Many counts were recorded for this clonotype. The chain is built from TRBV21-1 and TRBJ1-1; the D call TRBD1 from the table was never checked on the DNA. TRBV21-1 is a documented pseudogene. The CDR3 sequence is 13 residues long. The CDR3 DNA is TGTGCCAGCAGGATCGGGGCAAACACTGAAGCTTTCTTT. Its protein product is CASRIGANTEAFF.

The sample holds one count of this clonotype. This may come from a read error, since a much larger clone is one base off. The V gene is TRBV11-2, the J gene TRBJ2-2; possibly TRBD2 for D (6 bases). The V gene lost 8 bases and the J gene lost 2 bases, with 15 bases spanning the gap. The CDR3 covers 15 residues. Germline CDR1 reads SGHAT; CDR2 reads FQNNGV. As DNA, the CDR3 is TGTGCCAGCGGCTCATGGACTATAAACACCGGGGAGCTGTTTTTT. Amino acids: CASGSWTINTGELFF.

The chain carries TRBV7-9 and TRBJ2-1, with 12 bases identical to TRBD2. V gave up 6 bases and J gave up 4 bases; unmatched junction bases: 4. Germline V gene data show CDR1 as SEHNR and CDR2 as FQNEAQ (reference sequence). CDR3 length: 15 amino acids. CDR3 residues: CASSQLAGGYNEQFF. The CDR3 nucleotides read TGTGCCAGCAGTCAACTAGCGGGGGGTTACAATGAGCAGTTCTTC.

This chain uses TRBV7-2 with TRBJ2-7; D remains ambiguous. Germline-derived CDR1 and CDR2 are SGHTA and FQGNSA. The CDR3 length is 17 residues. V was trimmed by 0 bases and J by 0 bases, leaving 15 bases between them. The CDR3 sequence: CASSLASPASGSYEQYF. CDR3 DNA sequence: TGTGCCAGCAGCTTAGCGTCTCCAGCTTCGGGCTCCTACGAGCAGTACTTC.

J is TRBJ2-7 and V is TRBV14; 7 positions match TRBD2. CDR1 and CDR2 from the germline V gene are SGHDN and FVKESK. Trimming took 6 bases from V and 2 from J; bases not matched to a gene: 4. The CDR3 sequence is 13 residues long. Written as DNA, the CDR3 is TGTGCCAGCAGTAGCAGCGGGACCTACGAGCAGTACTTC. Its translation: CASSSSGTYEQYF.